This TCR beta chain was sequenced for a study of graft-versus-host responses after intestinal transplantation. Repertoires were generated with immunoSEQ multiplex PCR, while TCRdb's copy carries only in-frame clones and drops some. This sample has about 70,000 clones, with approximately 96% found just once. As concerns this clone: The antigen is undetermined.

This CDR3 has 13 residues. The germline V and J ends were trimmed by 5 bases and 3 bases, with 11 bases remaining between them. CDR1 and CDR2 from the germline V gene are MNHEY and SMNVEV (reference sequence). The sequencing here drew on unstimulated CD8+ T cells sorted from spleen or lymph node cells, taken before intestinal transplant. The chain combines TRBV27 with TRBJ2-7; D unresolved. The receptor was derived from a human donor who received an intestinal transplant. The CDR3 is CASSPSLYYEQYF. Here the CDR3 DNA reads TGTGCCAGCAGTCCTAGTCTTTACTACGAGCAGTACTTC.